These 23 T cell receptor beta chains originate from one sample sequenced in a study of blood T cell repertoires in COVID-19. Data came from immunoSEQ multiplex PCR; TCRdb stores just in-frame clones and leaves some out. The table lists fewer than 200,000 clones, approximately 86% of them singletons, with 1% to 1.5% in the top ten. Material for sequencing was peripheral blood. The receptors shown here come from a man aged 55-75 years who had recovered from COVID-19.

This chain connects TRBV27 to TRBJ2-5; tentative D call: TRBD1 (6 bases). Germline lookup yields CDR1 MNHEY and CDR2 SMNVEV (reference sequence). The CDR3 has 15 amino acids. V was shortened by 8 bases and J by 1 base, with 17 bases between the two germline ends. The chain's CDR3 is CASSSRGFPQETQYF. DNA of the CDR3: TGTGCCAGCTCAAGTAGGGGGTTTCCCCAAGAGACCCAGTACTTC.

V is TRBV4-1 and J is TRBJ2-7; 12 positions agree with TRBD1. The CDR3 loop spans 18 amino acids. The germline V gene encodes CDR1 MGHRA and CDR2 YSYEKL. With V trimmed by 2 bases and J by 0 bases, 8 bases remained unmatched. The CDR3 DNA reads TGCGCCAGCAGCCAACTCCTGGGACAGGGGGCCCTCTCCTACGAGCAGTACTTC. It encodes CASSQLLGQGALSYEQYF.

The chain joins TRBV18 to TRBJ2-7; 9 bases match TRBD1. CDR3 length equals 16 residues. CDR1 KGHSH and CDR2 LQKENI come from the germline V gene. With V trimmed by 0 bases and J by 3 bases, 6 bases remained unmatched. The CDR3 loop reads CASSPPGTGNFYEQYF. CDR3 DNA: TGTGCCAGCTCACCACCTGGGACAGGGAACTTCTACGAGCAGTACTTC. Using reference TRBV18 and TRBJ2-7 for the parts outside the CDR3, the full variable domain is NAGVMQNPRHLVRRRGQEARLRCSPMKGHSHVYWYRQLPEEGLKFMVYLQKENIIDESGMPKERFSAEFPKEGPSILRIQQVVRGDSAAYFCASSPPGTGNFYEQYFGPGTRLTVT.

The chain uses TRBV29-1 and TRBJ2-7, with a weak D call TRBD2 (5 bases). The germline gives CDR1 SQVTM, CDR2 ANQGSEA. There are 16 residues in the CDR3. V was pared by 3 bases and J by 1 base, with 19 bases between. In DNA, the CDR3 is TGCAGCGTTGACATTTCGGGTTACGGGGAGTCCTACGAGCAGTACTTC. This translates into CSVDISGYGESYEQYF.

This sequence joins TRBV2 and TRBJ1-4, with 11 nucleotides matching TRBD1. Germline-derived CDR1 and CDR2 are SNHLY and FYNNEI. Trimming removed 6 bases from V and 8 bases from J; junction bases left unmatched: 5. The CDR3 consists of 14 residues. The CDR3 reads CASSGTGGREKLFF. DNA of the CDR3: TGTGCCAGCAGCGGGACAGGGGGAAGGGAAAAACTGTTTTTT.

This chain connects TRBV24-1 to TRBJ1-5, with D hard to call. The CDR3 is 14 amino acids. CDR1 is KGHDR and CDR2 is SFDVKD in the germline V gene. V lost 3 bases and J lost 3, with 8 bases in between. DNA for the CDR3: TGTGCCACCAGTGATGGCAGGCCCAATCAGCCCCAGCATTTT. This codes for CATSDGRPNQPQHF.

The rearrangement joins TRBV2 to TRBJ1-3; 7 bases match TRBD1. Germline trimming cut 6 bases from V and 2 bases from J; bases unmatched to any gene: 4. Germline V gene sequence: CDR1 SNHLY, CDR2 FYNNEI. This CDR3 spans 14 amino acids. Written as DNA, the CDR3 is TGTGCCAGCAGCGTAACAGGGGCTGGAAACACCATATATTTT. It translates to CASSVTGAGNTIYF.

This chain joins TRBV15 and TRBJ1-5; D call uncertain. Trimming shortened V by 0 bases and J by 6 bases, and 12 bases separated the two germline ends. The CDR3 is made up of 15 amino acids. The V gene's germline CDR1 is LNHNV and CDR2 YYDKDF (reference sequence). The CDR3 reads CATSRDSRLGQPQHF. CDR3 nucleotides: TGTGCCACCAGCAGAGATTCCAGGCTCGGTCAGCCCCAGCATTTT. The full variable domain, with the rest looked up from reference TRBV15 and TRBJ1-5, is DAMVIQNPRYQVTQFGKPVTLSCSQTLNHNVMYWYQQKSSQAPKLLFHYYDKDFNNEADTPDNFQSRRPNTSFCFLDIRSPGLGDTAMYLCATSRDSRLGQPQHFGDGTRLSIL.

This chain connects TRBV7-9 to TRBJ1-2; TRBD1 might be the D (6 bases). V gave up 5 bases and J gave up 1 base, with 11 bases separating them. This CDR3 has 14 amino acids. Germline loops: CDR1 SEHNR, CDR2 FQNEAQ (reference sequence). The CDR3 bases are TGTGCCAGCAGCGTCGGACAGAATAACTATGGCTACACCTTC. It yields the protein CASSVGQNNYGYTF.

This chain uses TRBV30 with TRBJ1-4, with D unclear. This CDR3 has 15 amino acids. Germline-derived CDR1 and CDR2 are GTSNPN and SVGIG (reference sequence). Trimming took 1 base from V and 0 from J, leaving 9 bases between them. The DNA for the CDR3 is TGTGCCTGGAGTGATTCCGGGGCAACTAATGAAAAACTGTTTTTT. Translation gives CAWSDSGATNEKLFF.

This sequence joins TRBV21-1 and TRBJ2-3; TRBD2 is the table's D call and was not checked against the DNA. TRBV21-1 is given as a pseudogene. CDR3 size: 16 residues. The DNA for the CDR3 is TGTGCCAGCAGGACCCCAGGGGAGGGTGTATTAGATACGCAGTATTTT. This gives the protein CASRTPGEGVLDTQYF.

J is TRBJ1-5 and V is TRBV18, with 8 nucleotides matching TRBD1. The CDR3 has 16 amino acids. J was trimmed by 3 bases and V by 4 bases; bases with no gene match: 8. Germline V gives CDR1 KGHSH, CDR2 LQKENI. The CDR3 nucleotides are TGTGCCAGCTCACTGAAAGCAGGGGGCTCCAATCAGCCCCAGCATTTT. As protein: CASSLKAGGSNQPQHF. Full variable domain (rest looked up from reference TRBV18 and TRBJ1-5): NAGVMQNPRHLVRRRGQEARLRCSPMKGHSHVYWYRQLPEEGLKFMVYLQKENIIDESGMPKERFSAEFPKEGPSILRIQQVVRGDSAAYFCASSLKAGGSNQPQHFGDGTRLSIL.

This chain connects TRBV30 to TRBJ1-1, with TRBD1 matching over 7 bases. The V segment lost 1 base and the J segment 7 bases; nucleotides outside the gene matches: 9. The CDR3 has 14 amino acids. Germline V gives CDR1 GTSNPN, CDR2 SVGIG (reference sequence). CDR3 in amino acids: CAWSEPGQSFEAFF. The CDR3 coding sequence is TGTGCCTGGAGTGAACCGGGACAGAGCTTTGAAGCTTTCTTT.

This clone appeared once. The chain is built from TRBV12-2 and TRBJ2-5; TRBD2, the table's D call, was not compared with the DNA. TRBV12-2 is a pseudogene locus. The CDR3 has 15 amino acids. CDR3 sequence: CASRLATGTKETQYF. The DNA for the CDR3 is TGTGCAAGTCGCTTAGCCACAGGGACTAAAGAGACCCAGTACTTC.

The chain uses TRBV6-6 and TRBJ1-2; tentatively, D is TRBD1 (5 bases). The V and J ends lost 5 bases and 1 base respectively, with 14 bases between them. The germline V gene encodes CDR1 MNHNY and CDR2 SVGAGI (reference sequence). CDR3 length equals 15 residues. The CDR3 loop is CASSVPGGGNYGYTF. Written as DNA, the CDR3 is TGTGCCAGCAGTGTACCAGGCGGGGGTAACTATGGCTACACCTTC.

This sequence joins TRBV5-1 and TRBJ2-1; D unclear. From germline, CDR1 is SGHRS and CDR2 YFSETQ. The CDR3 is 15 residues long. Trimming removed 6 bases from V and 1 base from J, with 14 bases in between. CDR3 bases: TGCGCCAGCACCCTGAACTCCTTTTCCTACAATGAGCAGTTCTTC. This translates into CASTLNSFSYNEQFF.

The V and J genes are TRBV19 and TRBJ1-5; 8 bases agree with TRBD1. CDR1 and CDR2 from the germline V gene are LNHDA and SQIVND (reference sequence). The V segment lost 4 bases and the J segment 4 bases; nucleotides outside the gene matches: 6. The CDR3 loop spans 15 amino acids. DNA of the CDR3: TGTGCCAGTAGTAGAGTCAGGGGGCCGAATCAGCCCCAGCATTTT. This translates into CASSRVRGPNQPQHF.

A single count supports this clone. The chain recombines TRBV19 with TRBJ2-1, with D unclear. V lost 5 bases and J 9 bases, leaving 20 bases between the germline ends. The CDR3 spans 15 residues. Germline loops: CDR1 LNHDA, CDR2 SQIVND (reference sequence). The CDR3 here is CASSSAPTIWSEQFF. DNA for the CDR3: TGTGCCAGTAGTTCGGCCCCGACCATTTGGAGTGAGCAGTTCTTC.

This chain links TRBV9 with TRBJ1-6, with unresolved D. Trimming stripped 4 bases from V and 7 bases from J, with 6 bases between. Germline-derived CDR1 and CDR2 are SGDLS and YYNGEE. The length of the CDR3 is 12 residues. CDR3 loop: CASSTGNSPLHF. CDR3 nucleotide sequence: TGTGCCAGCAGCACGGGGAATTCACCCCTCCACTTT.

The V and J genes are TRBV15 and TRBJ2-1; 8 nucleotides line up with TRBD1. The CDR3 runs to 16 residues. J lost 9 bases, V lost 0 bases, and 10 bases had no gene match. The V gene's germline CDR1 is LNHNV and CDR2 YYDKDF (reference sequence). The CDR3 nucleotides read TGTGCCACCAGCAGAGATCGACAGGGGATTTATGGTGAGCAGTTCTTC. This codes for CATSRDRQGIYGEQFF.

The chain recombines TRBV9 with TRBJ2-7; D is unresolved. Germline loops: CDR1 SGDLS, CDR2 YYNGEE. This CDR3 contains 13 residues. V shed 3 bases and J shed 6 bases, with 13 bases lying between them. DNA of the CDR3: TGTGCCAGCAGCGCCGCAAGATCGGGCGAGCAGTACTTC. Translation: CASSAARSGEQYF.

The V gene is TRBV6-4, the J gene TRBJ1-2; 7 bases fit TRBD1. With 6 bases clipped from V and 6 bases from J, the junction kept 4 bases outside the gene matches. CDR1 is MRHNA and CDR2 is SNTAGT in the germline V gene. The CDR3 runs 12 residues. The CDR3 region has the DNA TGTGCCAGCAGGCAGGGGGAGGATGGCTACACCTTC. As protein: CASRQGEDGYTF.

The chain links TRBV3-1 (or the pseudogene TRBV3-2) to TRBJ1-5; 7 bases agree with TRBD1. V trimming: 4 bases; J trimming: 2 bases; junction bases outside the gene matches: 5. The CDR3 covers 15 residues. Germline V gene data show CDR1 as LGHDT and CDR2 as YNNKEL (reference sequence). The CDR3 is CASSLTGAGNQPQHF. In DNA, the CDR3 is TGTGCCAGCAGCCTTACAGGGGCCGGCAATCAGCCCCAGCATTTT.